This TCR beta chain was obtained from a study of regulatory T cells in long-lasting Graves disease. Study background: The antithyroid drugs taken by newly diagnosed Graves' patients had been used for under 3 months. Study-wide findings and caveats: Thyroid tissue went unstudied; only peripheral blood was examined. Persistent patients had a count of shared public clonotypes (roughly 2,500) that exceeded that of new patients (about 970).

Time point reported: newly diagnosed GD, antithyroid drugs for less than 3 months. Construction of the TCR library relied on RNA isolated from PBMCs. The CDR3 runs 14 residues. Germline CDR1 reads KGHSH; CDR2 reads LQKENI. Trimming at V came to 2 bases and at J to 1 base, leaving 2 bases not matched to a gene. Assembly of TCR beta libraries relied on iRepertoire HTBI primers together with Arm-PCR of CDR3 regions. TCRdb re-called the multiplex PCR reads through MiXCR, storing one row per CDR3 protein. The table records about 310,000 distinct CDR3 sequences, more than 15% of them present only once. Ten or more counts support this clonotype. The target antigen is unknown.

The receptor comes from a female donor with Graves disease. The rearrangement joins TRBV18 to TRBJ2-7; TRBD2 matches 7 bases. Sequencing was performed on peripheral blood mononuclear cells (PBMCs), taken at new diagnosis, from a patient treated with antithyroid drugs. Here the CDR3 DNA reads TGTGCCAGCTCACCAGAGCGGGGTTCCTACGAGCAGTACTTC. Protein product: CASSPERGSYEQYF.